This T cell receptor (beta chain) derives from a study of T-cell reconstitution after alpha-beta-depleted transplantation in children. General observations from the study: Diversity of TCRbeta at day 60 was high in some patients, arising from surviving recipient T cells and thymic progenitors.

TCRbeta library construction was performed incorporating unique molecular identifiers. TCRdb processed the PCR reads anew with MiXCR; each CDR3 protein has one entry. The sample lists a few hundred thousand distinct CDR3 sequences; about 25% were seen once. This clonotype was recorded many times. Antigen specificity is unknown. Per the germline V gene, CDR1 is MGHRA and CDR2 is YSYEKL. The CDR3 loop spans 16 amino acids. Between the trimmed V and J ends, which lost 1 base and 2 bases, there was a span of 14 bases. The sequence derives from a girl aged 2 to 10 with Fanconi anemia, due to receive a stem cell transplant. The sample was PBMCs, taken before TCRalphabeta/CD19-depleted stem cell transplant. The rearrangement uses TRBV4-1 and TRBJ1-2; no reliable D call. CDR3 residues: CASSQVQPDLNYGYTF. The CDR3 nucleotides are TGCGCCAGCAGCCAAGTTCAACCGGACCTGAACTATGGCTACACCTTC.